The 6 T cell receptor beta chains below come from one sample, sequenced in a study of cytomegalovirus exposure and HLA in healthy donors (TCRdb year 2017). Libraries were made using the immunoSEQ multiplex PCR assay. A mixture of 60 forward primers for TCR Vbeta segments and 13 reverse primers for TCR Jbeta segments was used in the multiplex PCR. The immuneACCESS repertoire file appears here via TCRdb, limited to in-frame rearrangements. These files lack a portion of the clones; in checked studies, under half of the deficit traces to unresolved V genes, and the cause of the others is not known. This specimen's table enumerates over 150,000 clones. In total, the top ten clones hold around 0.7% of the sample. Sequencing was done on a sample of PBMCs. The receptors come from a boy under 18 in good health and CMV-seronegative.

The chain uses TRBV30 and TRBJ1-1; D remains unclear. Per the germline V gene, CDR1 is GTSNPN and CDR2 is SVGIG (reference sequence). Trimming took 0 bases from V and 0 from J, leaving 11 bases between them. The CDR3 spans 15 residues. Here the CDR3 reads CAWSVQSLMNTEAFF. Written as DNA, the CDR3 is TGTGCCTGGAGTGTACAGTCACTCATGAACACTGAAGCTTTCTTT.

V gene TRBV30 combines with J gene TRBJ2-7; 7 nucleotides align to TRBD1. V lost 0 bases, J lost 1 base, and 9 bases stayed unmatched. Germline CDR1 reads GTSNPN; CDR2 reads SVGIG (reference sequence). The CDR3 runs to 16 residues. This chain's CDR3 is CAWSVRGSGGSYEQYF. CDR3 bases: TGTGCCTGGAGTGTACGTGGGTCAGGGGGATCCTACGAGCAGTACTTC.

In DNA form, the CDR3 reads TGTGCCAGCAGGGCAGGGGGGCAAGACGAGCAGTACTTC. Encoded protein: CASRAGGQDEQYF. The chain uses TRBV14 and TRBJ2-7, with D possibly being TRBD1 (7 bases). V lost 6 bases and J 5 bases, leaving 14 bases between the germline ends. CDR1 is SGHDN and CDR2 is FVKESK in the germline V gene. The CDR3 length is 13 residues. The full variable domain, rest sourced from reference TRBV14 and TRBJ2-7, is EAGVTQFPSHSVIEKGQTVTLRCDPISGHDNLYWYRRVMGKEIKFLLHFVKESKQDESGMPNNRFLAERTGGTYSTLKVQPAELEDSGVYFCASRAGGQDEQYFGPGTRLTVT.

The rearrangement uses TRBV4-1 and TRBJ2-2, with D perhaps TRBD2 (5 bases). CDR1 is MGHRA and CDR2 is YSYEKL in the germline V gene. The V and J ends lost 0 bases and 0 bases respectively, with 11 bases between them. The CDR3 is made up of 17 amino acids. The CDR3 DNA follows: TGCGCCAGCAGCCAAGACTATAGGACTTCGAACACCGGGGAGCTGTTTTTT. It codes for CASSQDYRTSNTGELFF.

CDR3 coding DNA: TGTGCCAGCAGCCCCCTAGATAGGGCTTTCTTT. Translating gives CASSPLDRAFF. This chain connects TRBV11-2 to TRBJ1-1; no reliable D call. The germline gives CDR1 SGHAT, CDR2 FQNNGV. The CDR3 totals 11 residues. V lost 5 bases and J lost 11, with 12 bases in between.

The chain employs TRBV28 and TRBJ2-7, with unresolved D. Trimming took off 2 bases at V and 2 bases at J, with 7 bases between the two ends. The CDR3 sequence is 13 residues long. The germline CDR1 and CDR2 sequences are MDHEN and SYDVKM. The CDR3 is CASSLQQPYEQYF. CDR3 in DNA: TGTGCCAGCAGTTTACAACAGCCCTACGAGCAGTACTTC.